This TCR beta chain was documented in a study of T cell responses to AZD1222 COVID-19 vaccine. Sequencing used immunoSEQ multiplex PCR; TCRdb keeps in-frame clones, though not all of them. The data show 150,000 to 190,000 clones, around nine tenths seen once. Trimming pared 5 bases from V and 4 bases from J, leaving 19 bases between. This CDR3 has 16 amino acids. Germline-derived CDR1 and CDR2 are SGDLS and YYNGEE. The chain is built from TRBV9 and TRBJ2-1; perhaps TRBD2 as D (6 bases). This specimen consisted of peripheral blood, obtained after recovery from COVID-19. This receptor was taken from an adult who had recovered from COVID-19. The CDR3 region has the DNA TGTGCCAGCAGTGGGGTGCAGGAGGGCTTTTACAATGAGCAGTTCTTC. The encoded protein is CASSGVQEGFYNEQFF. Using reference TRBV9 and TRBJ2-1 for the parts outside the CDR3, the full variable domain is DSGVTQTPKHLITATGQRVTLRCSPRSGDLSVYWYQQSLDQGLQFLIQYYNGEERAKGNILERFSAQQFPDLHSELNLSSLELGDSALYFCASSGVQEGFYNEQFFGPGTRLTVL.